This TCR beta chain was recorded in a study of blood T cell repertoires in COVID-19. J lost 1 base, V lost 6 bases, and 5 bases had no gene match. CDR1 is SGHAT and CDR2 is FQNNGV in the germline V gene. The CDR3 sequence is 15 residues long. Profiling relied on immunoSEQ multiplex PCR, and the TCRdb table lists in-frame clones only, not all of them. The table includes around 140,000 clones, about 90% detected once. This receptor was obtained from a man aged 50-60 years who had recovered from COVID-19. What was sequenced was peripheral blood. The V and J genes are TRBV11-2 and TRBJ2-5, with 10 bases matching TRBD2. CDR3 region: CASSNSGGAQETQYF. The CDR3 DNA reads TGTGCCAGCAGTAACAGCGGGGGGGCCCAAGAGACCCAGTACTTC.